This passage covers 32 T cell receptor beta chains from one sample sequenced in a study of blood T cell repertoires in COVID-19. Only in-frame clones appear in the TCRdb table, and some are missing; sequencing was by immunoSEQ multiplex PCR. The sample has about 430,000 clones; 70% to 90% are singletons. Input material: peripheral blood. The receptors stem from a man between 18 and 35 years old with COVID-19, enrolled during active disease.

The chain employs TRBV7-2 and TRBJ2-3; D possibly corresponds to TRBD2 (7 bases). The V gene lost 6 bases and the J gene lost 0 bases, with 13 bases spanning the gap. The CDR3 consists of 15 residues. Germline lookup yields CDR1 SGHTA and CDR2 FQGNSA. DNA for the CDR3: TGTGCCAGCAGGGTCGGGGGGCCTAGCACAGATACGCAGTATTTT. Its translation: CASRVGGPSTDTQYF.

The chain uses TRBV5-1 and TRBJ1-2; a weak D match, TRBD1 (6 bases). Germline lookup yields CDR1 SGHRS and CDR2 YFSETQ. The CDR3 runs 14 residues. Trimming took off 4 bases at V and 8 bases at J, with 18 bases between the two ends. CDR3 amino acids: CASSQSPGGLGYTF. CDR3 DNA: TGCGCCAGCAGCCAATCCCCGGGGGGCCTAGGCTACACCTTC.

This chain links TRBV27 with TRBJ1-2; tentative D call: TRBD1 (5 bases). This CDR3 is 13 amino acids long. Germline values: CDR1 MNHEY, CDR2 SMNVEV (reference sequence). Trimming stripped 3 bases from V and 7 bases from J, with 12 bases between. The CDR3 coding sequence is TGTGCCAGCAGTTTCGGGGACGGGGGTGGCTACACCTTC. It is translated as CASSFGDGGGYTF.

This chain joins TRBV28 and TRBJ2-3; 7 nucleotides agree with TRBD1. V lost 7 bases, J lost 2 bases, and 9 bases stayed unmatched. In germline, CDR1 is MDHEN, CDR2 SYDVKM. The CDR3 contains 15 residues. CDR3: CASTNLGQLTDTQYF. CDR3 DNA: TGTGCCAGCACCAACTTGGGACAGCTCACAGATACGCAGTATTTT.

The J gene is TRBJ2-5, the V gene TRBV24-1; D perhaps matches TRBD1 (5 bases). Germline CDR1 is KGHDR and CDR2 is SFDVKD. The CDR3 spans 16 residues. V was clipped by 4 bases and J by 7 bases, with 21 bases between them. CDR3 nucleotides: TGTGCCACCAGTGACCTTGACGTAAGGGGAAGAGGGACCCAGTACTTC. This translates into CATSDLDVRGRGTQYF.

The gene calls are TRBV6-2 or TRBV6-3 and TRBJ1-2; 7 positions agree with TRBD1. The ends lost 3 bases at V and 6 bases at J; junction bases unmatched: 10. The CDR3 runs to 15 residues. In germline, CDR1 is MNHEY, CDR2 SVGEGT. The CDR3 nucleotides are TGTGCCAGCAGTTATCCGAGGGGGCGCAACCATGGCTACACCTTC. Its protein is CASSYPRGRNHGYTF.

This clone was recorded once. This chain joins TRBV28 and TRBJ1-6, with TRBD1 as a possible D gene (6 bases). Germline values: CDR1 MDHEN, CDR2 SYDVKM. The length of the CDR3 is 14 residues. V was clipped by 6 bases and J by 0 bases, with 6 bases between them. CDR3 sequence reads: CASRGGSYNSPLHF. The CDR3 DNA reads TGTGCCAGCAGAGGGGGCTCCTATAATTCACCCCTCCACTTT.

The chain is built from TRBV5-1 and TRBJ1-1; a possible D gene is TRBD1 (5 bases). V was pared by 2 bases and J by 1 base, with 12 bases between. The CDR3 runs to 15 residues. CDR1 and CDR2 from the germline V gene are SGHRS and YFSETQ. DNA of the CDR3: TGCGCCAGCAGCTTCGGCGGGGCCTCGAACACTGAAGCTTTCTTT. Its protein product is CASSFGGASNTEAFF.

The rearrangement links TRBV12-5 to TRBJ1-2; D unresolved. The CDR3 is 13 residues long. Looked up from germline, CDR1 is LGHNT and CDR2 is FRNRAP. Trimming took off 7 bases at V and 6 bases at J, with 15 bases between the two ends. DNA for the CDR3: TGTGCTAGTGACCACCCGCTTGAGGATGGCTACACCTTC. It codes for CASDHPLEDGYTF.

The rearrangement links TRBV9 to TRBJ1-1, with D unclear. Germline loops: CDR1 SGDLS, CDR2 YYNGEE. This CDR3 has 11 residues. The germline V and J ends were trimmed by 5 bases and 5 bases, with 7 bases remaining between them. The CDR3 is CASSPYTEAFF. The CDR3 DNA reads TGTGCCAGCAGTCCTTATACTGAAGCTTTCTTT.

This chain connects TRBV7-9 to TRBJ2-1; tentative D call: TRBD2 (5 bases). The V gene lost 8 bases and the J gene lost 7 bases, with 12 bases spanning the gap. This CDR3 is built from 12 residues. Germline V gene data show CDR1 as SEHNR and CDR2 as FQNEAQ (reference sequence). DNA for the CDR3: TGTGCCAGCGGGCGAGCGGAGAATGAGCAGTTCTTC. Its protein is CASGRAENEQFF. The full variable domain, completed using reference TRBV7-9 and TRBJ2-1, is DTGVSQNPRHKITKRGQNVTFRCDPISEHNRLYWYRQTLGQGPEFLTYFQNEAQLEKSRLLSDRFSAERPKGSFSTLEIQRTEQGDSAMYLCASGRAENEQFFGPGTRLTVL.

This clone was picked up one time. The CDR3 coding sequence is TGTGCCAGCAGCCAAGCCCGAGGGGGTTTAAGCTATGGCTACACCTTC. Amino acid sequence: CASSQARGGLSYGYTF. This chain links TRBV4-2 with TRBJ1-2; D may be TRBD1 (6 bases). Germline V CDR1 and CDR2: LGHNA, YNFKEQ. V was shortened by 1 base and J by 4 bases, with 16 bases between the two germline ends. The CDR3 spans 16 residues.

The chain links TRBV6-5 to TRBJ1-2, with D possibly being TRBD1 (6 bases). V was cut by 0 bases and J by 3 bases, with 11 bases left in between. Germline V CDR1 and CDR2: MNHEY, SVGAGI. CDR3 size: 15 residues. DNA for the CDR3: TGTGCCAGCAGTTACTCGGCGGACAGTTACTATGGCTACACCTTC. Its translation: CASSYSADSYYGYTF.

This chain uses TRBV28 with TRBJ2-7; no reliable D call. There are 13 residues in the CDR3. With 3 bases removed from V and 0 bases from J, the gap between germline ends came to 6 bases. Per the germline V gene, CDR1 is MDHEN and CDR2 is SYDVKM. The CDR3 sequence: CASSFGSSYEQYF. CDR3 bases: TGTGCCAGCAGTTTCGGTAGCTCCTACGAGCAGTACTTC.

The chain couples TRBV5-4 to TRBJ1-2, with D unclear. Trimming shortened V by 0 bases and J by 9 bases, and 9 bases separated the two germline ends. From germline, CDR1 is SGHNT and CDR2 YYREEE (reference sequence). This CDR3 is 12 amino acids long. CDR3 region: CASSLVGESYTF. DNA of the CDR3: TGTGCCAGCAGCTTGGTCGGGGAAAGCTACACCTTC.

This clone came up a few times. This chain connects TRBV10-1 to TRBJ1-2; no clear D gene. The CDR3 has 12 residues. CDR1 and CDR2 (germline): WNHNN, SYGVQD (reference sequence). V dropped 3 bases and J dropped 4 bases, with 6 bases sitting between them. This chain's CDR3 is CASSEGSYGYTF. CDR3 coding DNA: TGCGCCAGCAGTGAAGGGAGCTATGGCTACACCTTC.

The V gene is TRBV11-2, the J gene TRBJ2-5; 10 bases are a match to TRBD2. The CDR3 has 16 amino acids. With 6 bases clipped from V and 6 bases from J, the junction kept 13 bases outside the gene matches. The germline CDR1 and CDR2 sequences are SGHAT and FQNNGV. The CDR3 DNA is TGTGCCAGCAGTTTGGGAGGAGCGGGAGGGCCGCAGACCCAGTACTTC. Encoded protein: CASSLGGAGGPQTQYF.

The chain recombines TRBV7-3 with TRBJ2-5; 11 bases fit TRBD1. The CDR3 sequence is 15 residues long. Germline V gives CDR1 SGHTA, CDR2 FQGTGA. V was pared by 2 bases and J by 5 bases, with 4 bases of the junction left unmatched. The CDR3 DNA reads as TGTGCCAGCAGCTTAGGGGGACAGGGGGTTGAGACCCAGTACTTC. This translates into CASSLGGQGVETQYF.

The chain is built from TRBV5-5 and TRBJ2-2; TRBD1 matches 10 bases. The CDR3 extends over 16 amino acids. V was pared by 1 base and J by 3 bases, with 3 bases of the junction left unmatched. Germline V gives CDR1 SGHKS, CDR2 YYEKEE (reference sequence). The DNA for the CDR3 is TGTGCCAGCAGCTTGAGGACAGGGGGGGACACCGGGGAGCTGTTTTTT. Its translation is CASSLRTGGDTGELFF.

The CDR3 spells CAWKDPEMNTEAFF. The DNA for the CDR3 is TGTGCCTGGAAAGATCCGGAGATGAACACTGAAGCTTTCTTT. V and J are TRBV30 and TRBJ1-1; D unclear. This CDR3 is 14 amino acids long. Between the trimmed V and J ends, which lost 4 bases and 0 bases, there was a span of 12 bases. Germline V gives CDR1 GTSNPN, CDR2 SVGIG (reference sequence).

This chain joins TRBV5-6 and TRBJ2-7, with D maybe TRBD1 (5 bases). Trimming left V 3 bases short and J 3 bases short, with 7 bases between. The germline V gene has CDR1 SGHDT and CDR2 YYEEEE. The CDR3 is made up of 12 amino acids. This CDR3 is CASSWGNYEQYF. CDR3 DNA: TGTGCCAGCAGCTGGGGCAACTACGAGCAGTACTTC. Filled out from reference TRBV5-6 and TRBJ2-7, the complete variable domain reads DAGVTQSPTHLIKTRGQQVTLRCSPKSGHDTVSWYQQALGQGPQFIFQYYEEEERQRGNFPDRFSGHQFPNYSSELNVNALLLGDSALYLCASSWGNYEQYFGPGTRLTVT.

In its sample, this clone was seen a few times. The chain couples TRBV3-1 (or the pseudogene TRBV3-2) to TRBJ1-3; D gene unclear. Germline-derived CDR1 and CDR2 are LGHDT and YNNKEL (reference sequence). The V end was cut by 6 bases, the J end by 1 base, with 7 bases between. CDR3 length: 13 residues. CDR3 DNA sequence: TGTGCCAGCAGGGTGGAGTCTGGAAACACCATATATTTT. Encoded protein: CASRVESGNTIYF.

A word on this clone: The germline gene is not matched at one end of the junction; a read error may be the cause. This sequence joins TRBV29-1 and TRBJ2-1; TRBD2 matches 7 bases. This CDR3 region has 15 residues. Germline V lookup: CDR1 SQVTM, CDR2 ANQGSEA. The CDR3 DNA is TGCAGCGTCGAAGGACTCGGGACTACCAACAATGAGCAGTTCTTC. Amino acids: CSVEGLGTTNNEQFF.

The V call is TRBV6-5, the J call TRBJ2-7, with D perhaps matching TRBD2 (5 bases). The CDR3 totals 16 residues. Germline loops: CDR1 MNHEY, CDR2 SVGAGI. The V end lost 0 bases, the J end lost 1 base, and 13 bases lay between the germline ends. The CDR3 spells CASSYSMGRRSYEQYF. The CDR3 nucleotides read TGTGCCAGCAGTTACTCGATGGGCAGGAGGTCCTACGAGCAGTACTTC.

This clone was detected only a few times. The rearrangement uses TRBV7-8 and TRBJ1-5, with a weak D call TRBD1 (5 bases). CDR1 and CDR2 (germline): SGHVS, FQNEAQ. The CDR3 totals 16 residues. Trimming cost V 5 bases and J 4 bases, with 18 bases left between them. CDR3 nucleotide sequence: TGTGCCAGCAGCCACCCAGGGATCACGGAAAATCAGCCCCAGCATTTT. It is translated as CASSHPGITENQPQHF.

For the CDR3, the DNA is TGTGCTAGTGGTCCTCCGGGACAGGGGTTTTCCGAGCAGTACTTC. Amino acid sequence: CASGPPGQGFSEQYF. The rearrangement uses TRBV12-5 and TRBJ2-7; 10 positions agree with TRBD1. V trimming: 5 bases; J trimming: 6 bases; junction bases outside the gene matches: 10. Germline assignment: CDR1 LGHNT and CDR2 FRNRAP. The CDR3 sequence is 15 residues long.

This clone appeared once. V gene TRBV6-5 combines with J gene TRBJ1-5; 7 bases are a match to TRBD1. CDR1 is MNHEY and CDR2 is SVGAGI in the germline V gene. This CDR3 region has 15 residues. J lost 3 bases, V lost 6 bases, and 8 bases had no gene match. The CDR3 here is CASRETGFSNQPQHF. The CDR3 DNA follows: TGTGCCAGCAGGGAGACAGGGTTTTCCAATCAGCCCCAGCATTTT.

The chain carries TRBV7-2 and TRBJ2-2; 9 positions agree with TRBD1. The CDR3 is 16 amino acids. CDR1 is SGHTA and CDR2 is FQGNSA in the germline V gene. With 5 bases clipped from V and 2 bases from J, the junction kept 6 bases outside the gene matches. CDR3: CASSQQQGANTGELFF. The CDR3 nucleotides are TGTGCCAGCAGCCAGCAACAGGGGGCCAACACCGGGGAGCTGTTTTTT.

The genes are TRBV6-6 and TRBJ1-6; TRBD1 aligns across 8 bases. Trimming took 6 bases from V and 9 from J; bases not matched to a gene: 22. The CDR3 spans 19 residues. In germline, CDR1 is MNHNY, CDR2 SVGAGI (reference sequence). The CDR3 protein is CASSRNTGAAGTGRSPLHF. CDR3 DNA: TGTGCCAGCAGCCGAAACACAGGGGCCGCTGGGACAGGTCGTTCACCCCTCCACTTT.

This chain joins TRBV7-9 and TRBJ2-3; a possible D gene is TRBD2 (5 bases). V was shortened by 5 bases and J by 2 bases, with 11 bases between the two germline ends. The CDR3 has 14 residues. Per the germline V gene, CDR1 is SEHNR and CDR2 is FQNEAQ (reference sequence). The CDR3 bases are TGTGCCAGCAGCCAACTGGACTTCACAGATACGCAGTATTTT. Translated, it gives CASSQLDFTDTQYF.

The CDR3 region has the DNA TGCGCCAGCAGGGTGGGCCCGAACACCGGGGAGCTGTTTTTT. This gives the protein CASRVGPNTGELFF. This rearrangement joins TRBV5-1 to TRBJ2-2; no definite D call. The germline V and J ends were trimmed by 5 bases and 0 bases, with 8 bases remaining between them. This CDR3 is built from 14 residues. CDR1 and CDR2 (germline): SGHRS, YFSETQ.

V usage is TRBV9 and J usage is TRBJ2-7; 7 nucleotides match TRBD1. V was clipped by 4 bases and J by 2 bases; unmatched bases: 6. The germline V gene encodes CDR1 SGDLS and CDR2 YYNGEE. The CDR3 covers 14 residues. CDR3 residues: CASSPTGEPYEQYF. The CDR3 nucleotides read TGTGCCAGCAGCCCAACAGGGGAGCCCTACGAGCAGTACTTC.